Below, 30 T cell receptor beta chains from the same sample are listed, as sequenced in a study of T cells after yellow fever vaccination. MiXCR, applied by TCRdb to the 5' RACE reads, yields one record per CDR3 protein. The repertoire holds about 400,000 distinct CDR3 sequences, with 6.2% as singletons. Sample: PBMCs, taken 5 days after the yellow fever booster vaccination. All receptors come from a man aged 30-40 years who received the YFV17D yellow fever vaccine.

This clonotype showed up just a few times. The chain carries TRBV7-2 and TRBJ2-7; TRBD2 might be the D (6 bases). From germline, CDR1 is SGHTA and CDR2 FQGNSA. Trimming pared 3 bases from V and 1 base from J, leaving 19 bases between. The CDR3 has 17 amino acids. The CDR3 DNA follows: TGTGCCAGCAGCTTTGCGGGACTTTCCCTTCTTTCCTACGAGCAGTACTTC. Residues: CASSFAGLSLLSYEQYF.

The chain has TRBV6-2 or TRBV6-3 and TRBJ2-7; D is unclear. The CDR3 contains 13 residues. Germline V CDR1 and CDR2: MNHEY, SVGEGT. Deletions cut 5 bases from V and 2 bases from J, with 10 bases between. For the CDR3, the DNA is TGTGCCAGCAGTGATGTCAGGACCTACGAGCAGTACTTC. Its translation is CASSDVRTYEQYF.

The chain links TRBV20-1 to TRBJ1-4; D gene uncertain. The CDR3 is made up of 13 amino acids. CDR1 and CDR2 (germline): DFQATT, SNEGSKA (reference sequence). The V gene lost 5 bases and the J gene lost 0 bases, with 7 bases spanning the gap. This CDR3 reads CSALRATNEKLFF. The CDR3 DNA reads TGCAGTGCTCTCCGTGCAACTAATGAAAAACTGTTTTTT.

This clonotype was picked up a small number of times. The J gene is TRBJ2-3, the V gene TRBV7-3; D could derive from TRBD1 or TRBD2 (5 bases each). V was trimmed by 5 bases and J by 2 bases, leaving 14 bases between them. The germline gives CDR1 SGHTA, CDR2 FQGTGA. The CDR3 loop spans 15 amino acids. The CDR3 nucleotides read TGTGCCAGCAGCGTCCGGTCGGGGCTCACAGATACGCAGTATTTT. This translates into CASSVRSGLTDTQYF. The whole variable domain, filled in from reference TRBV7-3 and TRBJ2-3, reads GAGVSQTPSNKVTEKGKYVELRCDPISGHTALYWYRQSLGQGPEFLIYFQGTGAADDSGLPNDRFFAVRPEGSVSTLKIQRTERGDSAVYLCASSVRSGLTDTQYFGPGTRLTVL.

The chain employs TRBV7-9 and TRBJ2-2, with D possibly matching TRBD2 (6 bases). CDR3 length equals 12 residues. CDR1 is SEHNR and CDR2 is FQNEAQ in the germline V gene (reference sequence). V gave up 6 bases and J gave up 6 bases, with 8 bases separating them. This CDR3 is CASRTSSGELFF. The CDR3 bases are TGTGCCAGCAGGACTAGTTCCGGGGAGCTGTTTTTT.

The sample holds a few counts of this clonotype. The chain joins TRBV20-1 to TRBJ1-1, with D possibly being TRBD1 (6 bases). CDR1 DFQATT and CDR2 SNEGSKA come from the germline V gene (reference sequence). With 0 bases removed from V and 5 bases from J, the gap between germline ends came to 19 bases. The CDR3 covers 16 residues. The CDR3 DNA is TGCAGTGCTAGAGATATGGGGGGGCGCTTCCGGACTGAAGCTTTCTTT. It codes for CSARDMGGRFRTEAFF.

CDR3 DNA sequence: TGCGCCAGCAGCGCGGGACAGGGGCAAGAGACCCAGTACTTC. It translates to CASSAGQGQETQYF. This chain links TRBV5-1 with TRBJ2-5; 10 nucleotides match TRBD1. This CDR3 comprises 14 residues. Trimming took 4 bases from V and 2 from J; bases not matched to a gene: 2. Looked up from germline, CDR1 is SGHRS and CDR2 is YFSETQ.

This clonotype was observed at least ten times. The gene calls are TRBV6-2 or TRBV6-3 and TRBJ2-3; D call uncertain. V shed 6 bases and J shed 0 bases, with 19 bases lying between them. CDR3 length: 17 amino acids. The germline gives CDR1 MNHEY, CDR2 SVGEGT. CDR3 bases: TGTGCCAGCAGCACACGGGCCCACCAGAAGAGCACAGATACGCAGTATTTT. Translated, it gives CASSTRAHQKSTDTQYF.

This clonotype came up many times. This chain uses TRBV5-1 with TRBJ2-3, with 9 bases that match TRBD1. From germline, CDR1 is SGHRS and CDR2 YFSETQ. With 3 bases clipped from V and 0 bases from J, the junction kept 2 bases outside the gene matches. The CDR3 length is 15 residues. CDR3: CASSSGTGSTDTQYF. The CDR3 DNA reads TGCGCCAGCAGCTCAGGGACAGGGAGCACAGATACGCAGTATTTT.

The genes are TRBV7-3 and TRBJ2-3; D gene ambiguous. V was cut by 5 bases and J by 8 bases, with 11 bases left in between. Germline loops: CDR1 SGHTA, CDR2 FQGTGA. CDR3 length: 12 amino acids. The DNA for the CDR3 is TGTGCCAGCAGCGCACAGCGTTGTACGCAGTATTTT. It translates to CASSAQRCTQYF.

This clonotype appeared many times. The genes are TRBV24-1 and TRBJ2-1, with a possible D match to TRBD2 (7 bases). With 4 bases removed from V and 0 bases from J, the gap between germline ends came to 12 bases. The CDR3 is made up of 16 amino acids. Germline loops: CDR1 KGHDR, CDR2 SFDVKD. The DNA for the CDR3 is TGTGCCACCAGTGACCCGAGGGGGGGCTCCTACAATGAGCAGTTCTTC. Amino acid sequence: CATSDPRGGSYNEQFF.

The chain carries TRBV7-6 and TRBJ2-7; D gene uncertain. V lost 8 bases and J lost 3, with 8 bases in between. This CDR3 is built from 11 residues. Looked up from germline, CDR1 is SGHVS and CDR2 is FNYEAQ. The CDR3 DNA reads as TGTGCCAGCGGTTTTAACTACGAGCAGTACTTC. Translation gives CASGFNYEQYF. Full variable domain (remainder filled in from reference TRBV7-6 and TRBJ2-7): GAGVSQSPRYKVTKRGQDVALRCDPISGHVSLYWYRQALGQGPEFLTYFNYEAQQDKSGLPNDRFSAERPEGSISTLTIQRTEQRDSAMYRCASGFNYEQYFGPGTRLTVT.

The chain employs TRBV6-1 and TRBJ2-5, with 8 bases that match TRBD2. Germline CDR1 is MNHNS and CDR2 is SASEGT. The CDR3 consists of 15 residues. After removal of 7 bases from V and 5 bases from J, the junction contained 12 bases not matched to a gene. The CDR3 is CASIKRAGAGETQYF. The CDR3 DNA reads TGTGCCAGCATCAAACGAGCGGGGGCAGGGGAGACCCAGTACTTC.

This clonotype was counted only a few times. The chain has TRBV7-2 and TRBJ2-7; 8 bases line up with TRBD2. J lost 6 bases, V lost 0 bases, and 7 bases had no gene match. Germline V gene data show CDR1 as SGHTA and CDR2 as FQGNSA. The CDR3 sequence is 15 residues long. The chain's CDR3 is CASSLAYREGSEQYF. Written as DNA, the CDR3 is TGTGCCAGCAGCTTAGCGTACCGGGAGGGCTCCGAGCAGTACTTC.

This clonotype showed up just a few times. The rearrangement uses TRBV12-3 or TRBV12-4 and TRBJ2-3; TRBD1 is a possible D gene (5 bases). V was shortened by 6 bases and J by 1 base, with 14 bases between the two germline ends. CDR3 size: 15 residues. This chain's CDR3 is CASRVQGVGTDTQYF. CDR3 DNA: TGTGCCAGCAGGGTGCAGGGCGTTGGCACAGATACGCAGTATTTT.

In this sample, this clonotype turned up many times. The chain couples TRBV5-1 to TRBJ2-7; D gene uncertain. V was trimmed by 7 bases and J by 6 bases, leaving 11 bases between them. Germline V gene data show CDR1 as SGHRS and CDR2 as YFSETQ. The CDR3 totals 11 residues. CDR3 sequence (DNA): TGCGCCAGCCAAGACTCAGGCGAGCAGTACTTC. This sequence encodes CASQDSGEQYF.

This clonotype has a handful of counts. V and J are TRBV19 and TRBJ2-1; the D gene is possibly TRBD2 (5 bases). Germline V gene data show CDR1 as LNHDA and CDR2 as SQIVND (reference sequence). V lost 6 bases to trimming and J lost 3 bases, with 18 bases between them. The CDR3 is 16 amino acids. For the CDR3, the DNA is TGTGCCAGTAGGAAAGATGGAAGCGGAAACTACAATGAGCAGTTCTTC. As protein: CASRKDGSGNYNEQFF.

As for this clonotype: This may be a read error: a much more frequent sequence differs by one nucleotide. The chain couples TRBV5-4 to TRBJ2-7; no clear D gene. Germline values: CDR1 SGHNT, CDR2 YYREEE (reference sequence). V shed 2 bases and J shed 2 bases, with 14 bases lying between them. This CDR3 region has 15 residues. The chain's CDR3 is CASSLGRFGAYEQYF. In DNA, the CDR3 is TGTGCCAGCAGCTTAGGCAGGTTCGGAGCCTACGAGCAGTACTTC. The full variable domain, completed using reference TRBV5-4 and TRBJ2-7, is ETGVTQSPTHLIKTRGQQVTLRCSSQSGHNTVSWYQQALGQGPQFIFQYYREEENGRGNFPPRFSGLQFPNYSSELNVNALELDDSALYLCASSLGRFGAYEQYFGPGTRLTVT.

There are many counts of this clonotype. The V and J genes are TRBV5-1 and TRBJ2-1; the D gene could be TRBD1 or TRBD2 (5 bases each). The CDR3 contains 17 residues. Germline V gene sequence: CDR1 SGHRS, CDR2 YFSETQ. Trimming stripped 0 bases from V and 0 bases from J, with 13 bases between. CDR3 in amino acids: CASSLAFSGSSYNEQFF. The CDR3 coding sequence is TGCGCCAGCAGCTTGGCCTTCTCAGGGAGCTCCTACAATGAGCAGTTCTTC.

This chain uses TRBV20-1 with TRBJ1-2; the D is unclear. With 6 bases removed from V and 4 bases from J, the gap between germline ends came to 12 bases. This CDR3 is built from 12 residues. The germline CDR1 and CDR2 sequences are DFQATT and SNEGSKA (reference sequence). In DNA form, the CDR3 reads TGCAGTGCCAGAACAGATTCCTATGGCTACACCTTC. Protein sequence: CSARTDSYGYTF.

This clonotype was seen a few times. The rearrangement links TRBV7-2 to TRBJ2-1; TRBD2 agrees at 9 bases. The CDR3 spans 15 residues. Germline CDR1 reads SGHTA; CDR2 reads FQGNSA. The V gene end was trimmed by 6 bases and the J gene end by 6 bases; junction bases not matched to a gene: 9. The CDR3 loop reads CASRQPREGSNEQFF. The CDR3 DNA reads TGTGCCAGCAGACAACCGCGGGAGGGATCCAATGAGCAGTTCTTC.

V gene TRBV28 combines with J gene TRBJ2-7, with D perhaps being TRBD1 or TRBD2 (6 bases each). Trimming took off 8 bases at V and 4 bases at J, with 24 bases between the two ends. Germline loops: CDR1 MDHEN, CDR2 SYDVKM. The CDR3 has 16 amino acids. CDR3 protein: CASYTLTGRKIYEQYF. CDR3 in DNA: TGTGCCAGCTACACCCTTACAGGGAGGAAGATTTACGAGCAGTACTTC.

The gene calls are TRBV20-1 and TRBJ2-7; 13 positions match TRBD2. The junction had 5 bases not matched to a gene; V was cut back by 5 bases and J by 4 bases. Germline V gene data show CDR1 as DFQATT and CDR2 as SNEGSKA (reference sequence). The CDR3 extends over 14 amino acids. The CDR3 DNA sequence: TGCAGTGCTCAAAGGACTAGCGGGAGATACGAGCAGTACTTC. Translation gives CSAQRTSGRYEQYF.

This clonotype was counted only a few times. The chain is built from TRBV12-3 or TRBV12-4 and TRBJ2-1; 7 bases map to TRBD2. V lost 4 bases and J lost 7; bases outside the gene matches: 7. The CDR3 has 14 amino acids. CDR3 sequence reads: CASSYLTSANEQFF. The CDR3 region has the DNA TGTGCCAGCAGTTACTTAACTAGCGCTAATGAGCAGTTCTTC.

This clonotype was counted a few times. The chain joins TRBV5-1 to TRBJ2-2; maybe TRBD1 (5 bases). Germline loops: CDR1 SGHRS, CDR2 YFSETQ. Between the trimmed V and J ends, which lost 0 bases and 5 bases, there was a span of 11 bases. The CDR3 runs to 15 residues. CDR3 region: CASSLDGARTGELFF. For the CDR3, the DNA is TGCGCCAGCAGCTTGGATGGGGCTCGGACCGGGGAGCTGTTTTTT.

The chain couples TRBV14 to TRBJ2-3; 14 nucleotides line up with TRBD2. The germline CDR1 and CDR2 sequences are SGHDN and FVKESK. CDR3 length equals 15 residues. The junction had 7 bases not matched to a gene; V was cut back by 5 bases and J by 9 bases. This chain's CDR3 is CASSDLGTSGRTQYF. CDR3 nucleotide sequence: TGTGCCAGCAGCGACTTAGGGACTAGCGGGAGAACGCAGTATTTT.

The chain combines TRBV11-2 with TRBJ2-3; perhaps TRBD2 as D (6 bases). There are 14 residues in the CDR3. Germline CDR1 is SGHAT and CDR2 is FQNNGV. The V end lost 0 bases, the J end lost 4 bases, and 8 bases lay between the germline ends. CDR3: CASSLDWGADTQYF. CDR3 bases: TGTGCCAGCAGCTTAGATTGGGGGGCAGATACGCAGTATTTT.

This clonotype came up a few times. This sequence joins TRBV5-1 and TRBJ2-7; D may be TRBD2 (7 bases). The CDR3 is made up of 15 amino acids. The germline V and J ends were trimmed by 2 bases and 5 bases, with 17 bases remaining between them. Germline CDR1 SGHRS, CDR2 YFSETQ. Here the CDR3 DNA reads TGCGCCAGCAGCTTAGGGGGGGGTCCCGCGGACGAGCAGTACTTC. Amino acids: CASSLGGGPADEQYF.

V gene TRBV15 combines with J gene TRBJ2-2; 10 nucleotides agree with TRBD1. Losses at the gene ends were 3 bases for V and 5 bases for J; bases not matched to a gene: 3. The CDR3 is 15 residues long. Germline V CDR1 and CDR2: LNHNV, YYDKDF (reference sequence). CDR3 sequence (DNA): TGTGCCACCAGCAGTAGGACAGGGGGGACCGGGGAGCTGTTTTTT. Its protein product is CATSSRTGGTGELFF.

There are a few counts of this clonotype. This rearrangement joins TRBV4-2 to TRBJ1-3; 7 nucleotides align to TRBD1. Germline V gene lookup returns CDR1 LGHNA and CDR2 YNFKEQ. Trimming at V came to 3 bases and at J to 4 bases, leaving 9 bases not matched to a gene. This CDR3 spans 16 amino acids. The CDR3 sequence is CASSHNVRDSGNTIYF. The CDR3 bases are TGTGCCAGCAGCCACAACGTCCGGGACAGCGGAAACACCATATATTTT.